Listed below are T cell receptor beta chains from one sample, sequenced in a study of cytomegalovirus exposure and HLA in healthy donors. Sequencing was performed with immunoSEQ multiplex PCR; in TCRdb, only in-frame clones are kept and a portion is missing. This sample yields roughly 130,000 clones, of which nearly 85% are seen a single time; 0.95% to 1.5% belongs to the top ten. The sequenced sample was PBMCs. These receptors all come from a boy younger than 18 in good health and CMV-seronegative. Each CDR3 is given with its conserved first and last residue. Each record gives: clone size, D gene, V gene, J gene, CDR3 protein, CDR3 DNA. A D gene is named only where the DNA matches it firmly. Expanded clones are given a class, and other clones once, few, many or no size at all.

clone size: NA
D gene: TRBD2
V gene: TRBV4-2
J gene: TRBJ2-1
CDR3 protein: CASSQVGLAGYEQFF
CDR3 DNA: TGTGCCAGCAGCCAAGTCGGACTAGCGGGCTATGAGCAGTTCTTC

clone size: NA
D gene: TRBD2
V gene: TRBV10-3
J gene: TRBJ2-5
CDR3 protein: CAMTSVQETQYF
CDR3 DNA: TGTGCCATGACTAGCGTCCAAGAGACCCAGTACTTC

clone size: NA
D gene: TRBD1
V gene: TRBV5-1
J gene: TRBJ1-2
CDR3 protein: CASSDGQGALGLYGYTF
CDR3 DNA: TGCGCCAGCAGCGATGGACAGGGGGCCTTAGGACTCTATGGCTACACCTTC

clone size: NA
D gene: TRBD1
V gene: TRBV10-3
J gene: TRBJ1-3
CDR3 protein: CAIRGTVDGNTIYF
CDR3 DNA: TGTGCCATCAGGGGGACAGTAGATGGAAACACCATATATTTT

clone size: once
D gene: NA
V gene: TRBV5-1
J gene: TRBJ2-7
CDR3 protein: CASSFRDNGNEQYF
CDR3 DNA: TGCGCCAGCAGCTTCCGGGACAACGGCAACGAGCAGTACTTC

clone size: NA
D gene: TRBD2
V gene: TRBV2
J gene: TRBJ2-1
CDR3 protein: CASSEEPSGLNNEQFF
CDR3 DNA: TGTGCCAGCAGTGAAGAGCCTAGCGGGCTAAACAATGAGCAGTTCTTC

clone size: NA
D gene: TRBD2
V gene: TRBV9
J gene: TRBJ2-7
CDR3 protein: CASSVTSGGPDEQYF
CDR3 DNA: TGTGCCAGCAGCGTAACTAGCGGGGGGCCCGACGAGCAGTACTTC

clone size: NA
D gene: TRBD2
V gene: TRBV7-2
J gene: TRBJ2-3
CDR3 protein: CASREASGSSDTQYF
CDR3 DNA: TGTGCCAGTCGGGAGGCTAGCGGGAGTTCAGATACGCAGTATTTT

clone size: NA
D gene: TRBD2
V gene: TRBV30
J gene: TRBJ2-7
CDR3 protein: CAWSSGVWEQYF
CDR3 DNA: TGTGCCTGGAGTAGCGGGGTCTGGGAGCAGTACTTC

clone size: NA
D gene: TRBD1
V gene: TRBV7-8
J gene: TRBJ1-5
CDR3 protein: CASSNDRGGLGQPQHF
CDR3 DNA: TGTGCCAGCAGCAACGACAGGGGGGGCCTAGGTCAGCCCCAGCATTTT

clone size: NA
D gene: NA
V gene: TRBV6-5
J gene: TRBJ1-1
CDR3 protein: CASSLGGPNTEAFF
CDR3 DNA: TGTGCCAGCAGTTTAGGGGGACCGAACACTGAAGCTTTCTTT

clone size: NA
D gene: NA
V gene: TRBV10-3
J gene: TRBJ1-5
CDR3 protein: CAISEAGGTNQPQHF
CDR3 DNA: TGTGCCATCAGTGAGGCCGGGGGTACGAATCAGCCCCAGCATTTT